Listed here are 29 T cell receptor beta chains from one sample, sequenced in a study of beta chain features in type 1 diabetes. Study-level points and caveats: Moderately but significantly shorter TCRB CDR3s were found in Type 1 diabetes patients in all four CD4+ subsets.

Their target antigens are unknown. The investigators reverse transcribed all of the isolated RNA, so they sequenced expressed TCRB transcripts. Only in-frame clones appear in the TCRdb table, and some are missing; sequencing was by immunoSEQ multiplex PCR. The sample includes about 650,000 clones, around 12% of them seen just once. Sequencing was carried out using naive CD4+ T cells from blood. Receptors originate from a man aged 25-45 years with type 1 diabetes.

The table lists this clone with a few counts. J is TRBJ1-2 and V is TRBV2; 9 bases map to TRBD1. CDR1 is SNHLY and CDR2 is FYNNEI in the germline V gene. The CDR3 runs 16 residues. V was clipped by 2 bases and J by 8 bases; unmatched bases: 12. The CDR3 loop is CASSEYGTGRSGGYTF. The CDR3 DNA sequence: TGTGCCAGCAGTGAATATGGGACAGGGAGGTCTGGCGGCTACACCTTC.

This clone was counted between two and nine times. CDR3 sequence: CASSTYQETQYF. CDR3 bases: TGTGCCAGCAGCACTTATCAAGAGACCCAGTACTTC. V usage is TRBV7-2 and J usage is TRBJ2-5; no clear D. V was cut by 5 bases and J by 2 bases, with 6 bases left in between. Germline assignment: CDR1 SGHTA and CDR2 FQGNSA. The CDR3 has 12 amino acids.

In this sample, this clone turned up a few times. The V and J genes are TRBV6-1 and TRBJ2-3; maybe TRBD2 (6 bases). The CDR3 extends over 14 amino acids. The germline gives CDR1 MNHNS, CDR2 SASEGT. Trimming left V 3 bases short and J 5 bases short, with 12 bases between. The CDR3 sequence is CASSERGGRDTQYF. The CDR3 region has the DNA TGTGCCAGCAGTGAGCGGGGAGGCAGAGATACGCAGTATTTT.

The V and J genes are TRBV4-3 and TRBJ1-2; 9 bases agree with TRBD1. In germline, CDR1 is LGHNA, CDR2 YSLEER. J gave up 8 bases and V 4 bases, and 8 bases lay outside the gene matches. This CDR3 spans 14 amino acids. The DNA of the CDR3 is TGCGCCAGCAGCCGTTCCGGGACAGGGAAGGGCTACACCTTC. It is translated as CASSRSGTGKGYTF.

The chain couples TRBV6-6 to TRBJ1-6; D is undetermined. Germline V gives CDR1 MNHNY, CDR2 SVGAGI (reference sequence). Trimming pared 5 bases from V and 4 bases from J, leaving 9 bases between. The CDR3 length is 14 residues. This CDR3 reads CASSHTGYNSPLHF. The CDR3 bases are TGTGCCAGCAGTCACACGGGGTATAATTCACCCCTCCACTTT.

The V gene is TRBV7-3, the J gene TRBJ1-1; possible D gene TRBD1, 5 bases. The germline CDR1 and CDR2 sequences are SGHTA and FQGTGA. This CDR3 has 14 amino acids. V gave up 5 bases and J gave up 1 base, with 11 bases separating them. CDR3 bases: TGTGCCAGCAGCGCGGGACGGCAGAACACTGAAGCTTTCTTT. Protein product: CASSAGRQNTEAFF.

The chain has TRBV6-1 and TRBJ1-5; no reliable D call. V lost 4 bases and J lost 3, with 10 bases in between. The germline CDR1 and CDR2 sequences are MNHNS and SASEGT. CDR3 size: 14 residues. The CDR3 is CASSGRPDNQPQHF. The CDR3 DNA reads as TGTGCCAGCAGTGGCCGACCGGACAATCAGCCCCAGCATTTT.

The rearrangement joins TRBV14 to TRBJ1-6; D is undetermined. Germline V lookup: CDR1 SGHDN, CDR2 FVKESK. This CDR3 contains 16 residues. V shed 0 bases and J shed 8 bases, with 14 bases lying between them. CDR3 coding DNA: TGTGCCAGCAGCCAAGATAAGGCCGGGGTCCATTCACCCCTCCACTTT. Translation: CASSQDKAGVHSPLHF.

This clone was counted only a few times. This chain uses TRBV28 with TRBJ2-7; no clear D. Germline V gene data show CDR1 as MDHEN and CDR2 as SYDVKM. This CDR3 region has 14 residues. Between the trimmed V and J ends, which lost 3 bases and 4 bases, there was a span of 13 bases. The chain's CDR3 is CASSLDGNSYEQYF. Here the CDR3 DNA reads TGTGCCAGCAGTTTGGACGGAAATTCTTACGAGCAGTACTTC.

The chain links TRBV5-1 to TRBJ2-6; D might be TRBD1 (6 bases). The CDR3 consists of 14 residues. CDR1 and CDR2 (germline): SGHRS, YFSETQ. V dropped 8 bases and J dropped 5 bases, with 14 bases sitting between them. The CDR3 region has the DNA TGCGCCAGTCAGGACAGTGGCTGGGCCAACGTCCTGACTTTC. Encoded protein: CASQDSGWANVLTF.

This chain joins TRBV7-2 and TRBJ1-5; D is possibly TRBD1 (6 bases). V shed 5 bases and J shed 3 bases, with 14 bases lying between them. The CDR3 is 15 residues long. Germline values: CDR1 SGHTA, CDR2 FQGNSA. The CDR3 DNA follows: TGTGCCAGCAGCAGCGGACAGTATCCCAATCAGCCCCAGCATTTT. As protein: CASSSGQYPNQPQHF.

Here the CDR3 reads CSVVGSYGTEAFF. The CDR3 DNA sequence: TGCAGCGTGGTCGGGAGTTACGGCACTGAAGCTTTCTTT. The genes are TRBV29-1 and TRBJ1-1, with D unclear. The V gene lost 6 bases and the J gene lost 4 bases, with 15 bases spanning the gap. This CDR3 spans 13 amino acids. Germline CDR1 and CDR2: SQVTM and ANQGSEA.

This rearrangement joins TRBV7-2 to TRBJ2-1; 8 bases line up with TRBD2. After removal of 5 bases from V and 7 bases from J, the junction contained 10 bases not matched to a gene. Germline V CDR1 and CDR2: SGHTA, FQGNSA. This CDR3 spans 15 amino acids. The chain's CDR3 is CASSQISGGINEQFF. The CDR3 coding sequence is TGTGCCAGCAGCCAAATCAGCGGGGGAATTAATGAGCAGTTCTTC.

This clone showed up just a few times. This chain links TRBV6-5 with TRBJ2-3; D remains unclear. The CDR3 covers 16 residues. Germline assignment: CDR1 MNHEY and CDR2 SVGAGI. The V end was cut by 2 bases, the J end by 0 bases, with 12 bases between. Written as DNA, the CDR3 is TGTGCCAGCAGTTACCTCTCGACGCCTAGCACAGATACGCAGTATTTT. It translates to CASSYLSTPSTDTQYF.

The rearrangement links TRBV9 to TRBJ1-4, with a tentative D call TRBD1 (5 bases). Germline values: CDR1 SGDLS, CDR2 YYNGEE. Trimming pared 3 bases from V and 7 bases from J, leaving 10 bases between. The CDR3 spans 13 residues. The CDR3 coding sequence is TGTGCCAGCAGCGCAGGGTTTGGTGAAAAACTGTTTTTT. Protein product: CASSAGFGEKLFF.

The genes are TRBV7-2 and TRBJ1-2; D unresolved. V was cut by 8 bases and J by 8 bases, with 12 bases left in between. The CDR3 extends over 11 amino acids. Germline CDR1 SGHTA, CDR2 FQGNSA. The CDR3 DNA reads as TGTGCCAGCCGACTCGGAGGAGGCTACACCTTC. This translates into CASRLGGGYTF.

This clone was observed a single time. The chain recombines TRBV6-5 with TRBJ1-2, with D hard to call. Germline CDR1 MNHEY, CDR2 SVGAGI. V lost 5 bases to trimming and J lost 8 bases, with 12 bases between them. The CDR3 has 12 residues. The CDR3 loop reads CASSEQGNGYTF. CDR3 DNA sequence: TGTGCCAGCAGTGAGCAAGGGAACGGCTACACCTTC.

This clone was seen more than once but under ten times. The V call is TRBV14, the J call TRBJ2-7; D is ambiguous. The CDR3 length is 14 residues. Per germline, CDR1 SGHDN and CDR2 FVKESK. Trimming pared 3 bases from V and 0 bases from J, leaving 9 bases between. The CDR3 DNA sequence: TGTGCCAGCAGCCAGGAATACCCCTCCTACGAGCAGTACTTC. This sequence encodes CASSQEYPSYEQYF. Supplemented by reference TRBV14 and TRBJ2-7, the full variable domain reads EAGVTQFPSHSVIEKGQTVTLRCDPISGHDNLYWYRRVMGKEIKFLLHFVKESKQDESGMPNNRFLAERTGGTYSTLKVQPAELEDSGVYFCASSQEYPSYEQYFGPGTRLTVT.

In its sample, this clone was seen a few times. In DNA form, the CDR3 reads TGTGCCAGCAGCCCCCACCGAGGGGGCAGAGATACGCAGTATTTT. This codes for CASSPHRGGRDTQYF. J is TRBJ2-3 and V is TRBV7-2, with 7 bases matching TRBD1. Germline CDR1 reads SGHTA; CDR2 reads FQGNSA. This CDR3 comprises 15 residues. V lost 5 bases, J lost 5 bases, and 10 bases stayed unmatched.

This clone was seen a few times. The chain has TRBV20-1 and TRBJ2-1, with D tentatively TRBD2 (6 bases). The V gene lost 3 bases and the J gene lost 9 bases, with 9 bases spanning the gap. The CDR3 has 11 amino acids. CDR1 and CDR2 (germline): DFQATT, SNEGSKA (reference sequence). The CDR3 loop is CSASPRGEQFF. The CDR3, as DNA: TGCAGTGCTAGCCCGCGGGGTGAGCAGTTCTTC.

This clone was found a few times. This chain connects TRBV7-2 to TRBJ1-5; TRBD1 matches at 8 bases. The length of the CDR3 is 15 residues. J gave up 2 bases and V 1 base, and 1 base lay outside the gene matches. CDR1 and CDR2 from the germline V gene are SGHTA and FQGNSA. The CDR3 reads CASSLVQGGNQPQHF. The DNA for the CDR3 is TGTGCCAGCAGCTTAGTACAGGGGGGCAATCAGCCCCAGCATTTT.

This chain connects TRBV11-1 to TRBJ1-2; D is ambiguous. V lost 3 bases and J 1 base, leaving 3 bases between the germline ends. Germline V gene sequence: CDR1 SGHAT, CDR2 FQDESV (reference sequence). CDR3 length equals 12 residues. The CDR3 DNA reads as TGTGCCAGCAGCTTGGATAACTATGGCTACACCTTC. Residues: CASSLDNYGYTF.

This clone was counted between two and nine times. J is TRBJ2-1 and V is TRBV9; 7 bases fit TRBD2. The CDR3 is made up of 15 amino acids. The V gene end was trimmed by 3 bases and the J gene end by 0 bases; junction bases not matched to a gene: 3. The germline CDR1 and CDR2 sequences are SGDLS and YYNGEE. The CDR3 spells CASSGTSGSYNEQFF. The CDR3 bases are TGTGCCAGCAGCGGGACTAGTGGCTCCTACAATGAGCAGTTCTTC.

This clone has more than one count but fewer than ten. CDR3: CASSLAGGATTDTQYF. CDR3 coding DNA: TGCGCCAGCAGCTTGGCCGGGGGGGCCACCACAGATACGCAGTATTTT. The chain carries TRBV5-1 and TRBJ2-3; TRBD2 agrees at 8 bases. Germline CDR1 reads SGHRS; CDR2 reads YFSETQ. Unmatched junction bases numbered 5, after V lost 0 bases and J lost 2 bases. CDR3 size: 16 residues.

The chain couples TRBV25-1 to TRBJ1-4; tentatively, D is TRBD1 (5 bases). V dropped 2 bases and J dropped 7 bases, with 17 bases sitting between them. Germline V gene sequence: CDR1 MGHDK, CDR2 SYGVNS. The CDR3 is made up of 16 amino acids. CDR3 coding DNA: TGTGCCAGCAGTGAACAATCCGGGGCGCGGGTTGAAAAACTGTTTTTT. Its translation: CASSEQSGARVEKLFF.

This clone was observed a few times. The chain couples TRBV7-9 to TRBJ2-2; no clear D gene. This CDR3 has 14 amino acids. CDR1 is SEHNR and CDR2 is FQNEAQ in the germline V gene (reference sequence). Trimming took 3 bases from V and 6 from J, leaving 11 bases between them. CDR3 sequence: CASSFTATSGELFF. The CDR3 region has the DNA TGTGCCAGCAGCTTCACAGCTACCTCCGGGGAGCTGTTTTTT.

V and J are TRBV18 and TRBJ2-2, with a tentative D call TRBD1 (5 bases). The CDR3 runs to 16 residues. Germline lookup yields CDR1 KGHSH and CDR2 LQKENI. The germline V and J ends were trimmed by 3 bases and 7 bases, with 18 bases remaining between them. CDR3 DNA: TGTGCCAGCTCACCCGAACTTCGACAGTATCGCGGGGAGCTGTTTTTT. Translated: CASSPELRQYRGELFF. Using reference TRBV18 and TRBJ2-2 for the parts outside the CDR3, the full variable domain is NAGVMQNPRHLVRRRGQEARLRCSPMKGHSHVYWYRQLPEEGLKFMVYLQKENIIDESGMPKERFSAEFPKEGPSILRIQQVVRGDSAAYFCASSPELRQYRGELFFGEGSRLTVL.

The chain has TRBV2 and TRBJ2-5; 9 bases are shared with TRBD2. With V trimmed by 2 bases and J by 4 bases, 5 bases remained unmatched. There are 15 residues in the CDR3. Germline V gives CDR1 SNHLY, CDR2 FYNNEI. This CDR3 is CASSELSSGVETQYF. In nucleotides, the CDR3 is TGTGCCAGCAGTGAACTATCTAGCGGGGTAGAGACCCAGTACTTC.

This chain links TRBV30 with TRBJ1-5, with no clear D. The length of the CDR3 is 13 residues. With 1 base removed from V and 6 bases from J, the gap between germline ends came to 10 bases. Germline values: CDR1 GTSNPN, CDR2 SVGIG (reference sequence). CDR3 residues: CAWSASRFQPQHF. In DNA, the CDR3 is TGTGCCTGGAGTGCGTCCAGATTTCAGCCCCAGCATTTT.